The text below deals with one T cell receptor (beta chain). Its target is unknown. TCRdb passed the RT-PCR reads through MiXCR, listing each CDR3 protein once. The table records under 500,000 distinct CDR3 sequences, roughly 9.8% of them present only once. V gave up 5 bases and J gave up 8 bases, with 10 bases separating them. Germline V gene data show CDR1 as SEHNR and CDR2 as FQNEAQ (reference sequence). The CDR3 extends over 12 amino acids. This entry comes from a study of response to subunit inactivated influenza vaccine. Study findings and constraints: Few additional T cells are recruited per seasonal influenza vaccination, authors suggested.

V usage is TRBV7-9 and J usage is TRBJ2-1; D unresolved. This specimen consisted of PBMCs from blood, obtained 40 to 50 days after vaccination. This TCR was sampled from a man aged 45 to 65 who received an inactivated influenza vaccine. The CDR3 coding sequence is TGTGCCAGCAGCCCGTTAGCTGATGAGCAGTTCTTC. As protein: CASSPLADEQFF.